This TCR beta chain emerged from a study of blood T cell repertoires in COVID-19. Study context: Collection of acute and convalescent COVID-19 samples took place in the United States, Italy and Spain. The cDNA or gDNA used as material had been derived from T cells, B-cell-depleted T cells, or PBMCs.

Original processing methods: Using reference gene primer amplification, nucleated cell counts were estimated. The assay was immunoSEQ multiplex PCR, and TCRdb's table has in-frame clones only and misses some. For V, J and clone size, that table is used; D and trimming come from the DNA. The sample has a few hundred thousand clones; 85% are singletons. V gave up 2 bases and J gave up 1 base, with 5 bases separating them. CDR1 MDHEN and CDR2 SYDVKM come from the germline V gene. The CDR3 has 13 amino acids. V gene TRBV28 combines with J gene TRBJ1-2, with no clear D. The source of this sequence is a man in his forties or fifties who had recovered from COVID-19. Sequencing was carried out using peripheral blood. CDR3 sequence: CASSLPNNYGYTF. Here the CDR3 DNA reads TGTGCCAGCAGTTTACCTAATAACTATGGCTACACCTTC.